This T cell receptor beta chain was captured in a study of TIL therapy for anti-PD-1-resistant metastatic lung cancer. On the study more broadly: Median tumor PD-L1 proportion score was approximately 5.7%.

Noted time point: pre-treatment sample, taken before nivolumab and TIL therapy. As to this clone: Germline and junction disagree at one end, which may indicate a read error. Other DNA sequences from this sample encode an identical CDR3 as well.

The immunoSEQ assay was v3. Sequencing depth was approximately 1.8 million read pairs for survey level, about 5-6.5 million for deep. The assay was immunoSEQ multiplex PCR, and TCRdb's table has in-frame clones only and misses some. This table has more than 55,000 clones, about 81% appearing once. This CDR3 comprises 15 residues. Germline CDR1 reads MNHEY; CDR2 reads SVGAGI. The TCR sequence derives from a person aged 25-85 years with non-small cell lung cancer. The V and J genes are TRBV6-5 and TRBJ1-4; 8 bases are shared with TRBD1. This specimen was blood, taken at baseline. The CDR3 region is CASRTTGTGEEKLFF. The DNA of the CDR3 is TGCGCCAGCAGGACCACCGGGACAGGAGAAGAAAAACTGTTTTTT.